This T cell receptor beta chain originates from a study of blood T cell repertoires in COVID-19. Study as a whole: Acute and convalescent COVID-19 samples came from the United States, Italy and Spain. T cells, B-cell-depleted T cells, or PBMCs provided the cDNA or gDNA that served as material.

V lost 3 bases and J lost 2, with 11 bases in between. CDR1 is SQVTM, CDR2 ANQGSEA, per germline. This CDR3 is built from 13 residues. Original processing methods: Estimation of nucleated cell counts relied on the amplification of reference gene primers. Clones were read by immunoSEQ multiplex PCR, and TCRdb kept only the in-frame ones, dropping some. Clone size and V and J calls were adopted from that table, with D and trimming inferred from the DNA. This table has 250,000 to 300,000 clones, around 86% appearing once. This TCR came from a man younger than 35 with active or convalescent COVID-19. The chain joins TRBV29-1 to TRBJ2-7, with a tentative D call TRBD1 (6 bases). The sequenced sample consisted of peripheral blood. CDR3 amino acids: CSVEDRETYEQYF. The CDR3, as DNA: TGCAGCGTTGAGGACAGAGAAACCTACGAGCAGTACTTC.